This TCR beta chain was identified in a study of T cells in Graves' hyperthyroidism and ophthalmopathy. General study points: Blood samples included most of the expanded thyroid clonotypes exceeding 0.001.

Template material for amplifying TCR beta CDR3 regions consisted of RNA transcripts. HTBI primers were used for first-round RT-PCR of the TCR CDR3. TCRdb called the multiplex PCR reads again in MiXCR, with one record for every CDR3 protein. The sample has about 360,000 distinct CDR3 sequences, about 13% seen once. About this clonotype itself: No antigen is known for it.

Trimming removed 6 bases at V and 1 base at J, with 15 bases between. Germline values: CDR1 MGHDK, CDR2 SYGVNS. The length of the CDR3 is 15 residues. This chain links TRBV25-1 with TRBJ2-5; no definite D call. This receptor was taken from a man younger than 45 with Graves' hyperthyroidism that later progressed to Graves' ophthalmopathy. Sample: blood. CDR3 region: CASSERAGSQETQYF. CDR3 nucleotides: TGTGCCAGCAGCGAACGGGCAGGAAGCCAAGAGACCCAGTACTTC.